This T cell receptor beta chain comes out of a study of T-cell memory formation after mild COVID-19. 5'RACE primed at constant segments yielded TCR alpha and TCR beta cDNA libraries bearing sample barcodes and UMIs. In TCRdb, the 5' RACE reads were re-called with MiXCR into one record per CDR3 protein. The data show fewer than 550,000 distinct CDR3 sequences, 15% to 25% seen once. Sequencing used PBMCs or a T cell subset sorted from them (not recorded which). The sequence came from an adult woman who had mild COVID-19 (a few samples of this study predate the infection). Cell type and time point are not known.

CDR3 loop: CASSLAEAGYTEAFF. Here the CDR3 DNA reads TGTGCCAGCAGTTTAGCGGAGGCAGGGTACACTGAAGCTTTCTTT. The genes are TRBV12-3 or TRBV12-4 and TRBJ1-1, with D possibly matching TRBD1 (5 bases). The V and J ends lost 0 bases and 3 bases respectively, with 11 bases between them. This CDR3 comprises 15 residues.